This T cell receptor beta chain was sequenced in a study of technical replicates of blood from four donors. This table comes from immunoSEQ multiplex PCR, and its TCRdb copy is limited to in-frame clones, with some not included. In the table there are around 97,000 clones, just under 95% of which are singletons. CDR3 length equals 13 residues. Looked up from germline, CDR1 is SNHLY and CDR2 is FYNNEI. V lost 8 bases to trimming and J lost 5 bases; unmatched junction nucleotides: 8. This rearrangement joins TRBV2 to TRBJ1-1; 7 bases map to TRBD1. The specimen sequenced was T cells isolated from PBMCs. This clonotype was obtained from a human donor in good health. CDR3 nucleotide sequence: TGTGCCAGCGCTGACAGGGAGGAGACTGAAGCTTTCTTT. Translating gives CASADREETEAFF.